The subject of this entry is one T cell receptor beta chain. No antigen is known for it. The sample holds no much larger clone one base away, and base qualities are not on file. Participants in the prospective study were enrolled through a virtual design, were aged roughly 18 to 100 years, and lived in about 25 United States geographic areas. To assign participants to cohorts, the prospective study relied on clinical history that participants themselves reported in a screening survey and a study questionnaire. For ImmuneRACE Cohort 3, a participant was defined as recovered based on two consecutive negative NP/OP PCR tests, clearance by a healthcare professional, or resolution of symptoms. In the prospective study, whole blood, serum and a nasopharyngeal or oropharyngeal swab were collected from each participant by mobile phlebotomists. Over a roughly 2-month period, participants in the prospective study had the option of providing additional blood draws and questionnaires. Before DNA extraction, blood samples from the prospective study were shipped at room temperature or frozen.

TCRbeta CDR3 regions were amplified from genomic DNA by means of the immunoSEQ Assay, a bias-controlled multiplex PCR. The authors processed their data as follows. The number of nucleated cells in each sample was estimated from the amplification of reference gene primers within the assay. To quantify the absolute abundance of each unique TCRbeta CDR3 rearrangement, sequence reads were collapsed and filtered. For each sample, productive Simpson clonality was calculated as the square root of Simpson's diversity index across productive rearrangements. The table comes from immuneACCESS by way of TCRdb, which keeps in-frame sequences with V and J called. Part of the clones is missing from these tables; in studies checked, under half for an unresolved V gene and the rest for unknown reasons. D and trimming come from the DNA, and the V and J calls and clone size come from that table. The sample profile shows around 250,000 clones; more than 70% of them were found once. Approximately 2.1% of the sample belongs to the ten largest clones.

V ends up 6 bases short and J 6 bases short, with an unmatched junction base count of 8. Counted from cysteine to phenylalanine, this CDR3 has 15 amino acids. The retained sequence is limited to the CDR3, 45 bases, with the frame set at the first base. From the germline V gene, CDR1 is MDHEN and CDR2 is SYDVKM. This sample was taken from a study of blood T cell repertoires in COVID-19 (dated by TCRdb to 2020 to 2021). In the study overall: The collaborator samples originated in the United States, Italy and Spain and spanned the acute and convalescent phases of COVID-19. The material from the prospective study consisted of cDNA or gDNA derived from T cells, B-cell-depleted T cells, or PBMCs. Subjects who had been exposed to COVID-19, were actively infected with it, or had recovered from it provided the deeply sampled blood TCRbeta repertoires that made up the dataset. The repertoires were made available in a free public database intended to serve as a resource for research on the immune response to SARS-CoV-2. The samples were drawn from the first 160 participants of the ongoing ImmuneRACE study and from roughly 1,300 subjects provided by 6 global collaborators. A de-identified subject ID, COVID-19 status, age in years and sex were almost always included in the sample metadata. Where available, HLA class I and class II types were obtained from metadata supplied by the sample provider rather than from assay-based typing.

The research as a whole found: The amount of clinical and demographic metadata varied by source and participant and was provided uncurated.

Specimen: PBMCs or T cells enriched from blood (not recorded which). The clonotype was recovered from a woman aged 45-60 years who had recovered from COVID-19. The rearranged segments are TRBV28 and TRBJ2-7; the central 13 bases match TRBD2. The nucleotide sequence reads TGTGCCAGCAGACTAGCGGGAGGGCCTGAGTCCGAGCAGTACTTC. Its product reads: CASRLAGGPESEQYF.